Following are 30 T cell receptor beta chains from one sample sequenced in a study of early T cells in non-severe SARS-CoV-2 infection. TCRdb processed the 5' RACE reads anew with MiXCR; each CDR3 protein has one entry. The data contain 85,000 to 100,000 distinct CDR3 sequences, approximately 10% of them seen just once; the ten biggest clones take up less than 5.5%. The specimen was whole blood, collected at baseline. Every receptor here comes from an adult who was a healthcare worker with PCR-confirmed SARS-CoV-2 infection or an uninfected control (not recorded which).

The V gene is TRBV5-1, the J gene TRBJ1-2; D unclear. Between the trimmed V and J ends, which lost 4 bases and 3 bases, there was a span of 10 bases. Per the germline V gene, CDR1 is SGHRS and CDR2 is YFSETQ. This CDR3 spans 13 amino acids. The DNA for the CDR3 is TGCGCCAGCAGCATAGCAGAAGACTATGGCTACACCTTC. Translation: CASSIAEDYGYTF.

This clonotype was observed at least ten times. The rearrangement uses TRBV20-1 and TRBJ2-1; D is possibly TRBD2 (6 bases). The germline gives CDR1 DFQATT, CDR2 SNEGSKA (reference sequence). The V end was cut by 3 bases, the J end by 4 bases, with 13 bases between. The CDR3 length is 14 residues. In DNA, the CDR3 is TGCAGTGCTAGGATTCCGGGACTTTACAATGAGCAGTTCTTC. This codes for CSARIPGLYNEQFF.

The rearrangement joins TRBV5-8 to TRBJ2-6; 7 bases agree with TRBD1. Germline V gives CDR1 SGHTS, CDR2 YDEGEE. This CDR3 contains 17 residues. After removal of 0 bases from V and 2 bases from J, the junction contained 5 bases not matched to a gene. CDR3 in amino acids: CASSLETGFPGANVLTF. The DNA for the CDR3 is TGTGCCAGCAGCTTGGAGACAGGGTTTCCTGGGGCCAACGTCCTGACTTTC.

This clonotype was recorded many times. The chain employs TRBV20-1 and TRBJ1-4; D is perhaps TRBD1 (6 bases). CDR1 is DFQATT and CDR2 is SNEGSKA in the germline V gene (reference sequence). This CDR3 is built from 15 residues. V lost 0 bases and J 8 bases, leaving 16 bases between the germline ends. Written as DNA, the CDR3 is TGCAGTGCTAGAGACGCGGGGGCTGTGGGGGAAAAACTGTTTTTT. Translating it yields CSARDAGAVGEKLFF.

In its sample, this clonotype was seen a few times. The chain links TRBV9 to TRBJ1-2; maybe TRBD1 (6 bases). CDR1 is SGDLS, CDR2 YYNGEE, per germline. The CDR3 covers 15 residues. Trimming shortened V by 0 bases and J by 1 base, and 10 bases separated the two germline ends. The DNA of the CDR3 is TGTGCCAGCAGCGTAGAACCGGGACATAACTATGGCTACACCTTC. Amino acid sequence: CASSVEPGHNYGYTF.

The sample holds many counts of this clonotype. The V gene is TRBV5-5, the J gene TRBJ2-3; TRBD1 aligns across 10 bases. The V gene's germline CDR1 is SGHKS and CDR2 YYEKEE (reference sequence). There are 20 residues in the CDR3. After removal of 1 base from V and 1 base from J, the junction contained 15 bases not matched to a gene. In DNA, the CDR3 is TGTGCCAGCAGCTTGTTTCGTCGCGGGACAGGGGCCGCTGGCACAGATACGCAGTATTTT. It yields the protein CASSLFRRGTGAAGTDTQYF.

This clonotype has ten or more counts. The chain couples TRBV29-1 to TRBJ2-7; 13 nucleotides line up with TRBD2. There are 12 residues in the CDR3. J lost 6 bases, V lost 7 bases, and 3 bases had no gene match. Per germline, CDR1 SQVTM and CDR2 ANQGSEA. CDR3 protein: CSGRLAGGEQYF. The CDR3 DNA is TGCAGCGGGAGACTAGCGGGGGGCGAGCAGTACTTC.

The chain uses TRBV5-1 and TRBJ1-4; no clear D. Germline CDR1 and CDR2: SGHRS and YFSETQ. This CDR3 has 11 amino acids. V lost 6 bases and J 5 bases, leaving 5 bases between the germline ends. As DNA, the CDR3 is TGCGCCAGCACCCAGAATGAAAAACTGTTTTTT. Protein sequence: CASTQNEKLFF. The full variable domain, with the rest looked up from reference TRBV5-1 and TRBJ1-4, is KAGVTQTPRYLIKTRGQQVTLSCSPISGHRSVSWYQQTPGQGLQFLFEYFSETQRNKGNFPGRFSGRQFSNSRSEMNVSTLELGDSALYLCASTQNEKLFFGSGTQLSVL.

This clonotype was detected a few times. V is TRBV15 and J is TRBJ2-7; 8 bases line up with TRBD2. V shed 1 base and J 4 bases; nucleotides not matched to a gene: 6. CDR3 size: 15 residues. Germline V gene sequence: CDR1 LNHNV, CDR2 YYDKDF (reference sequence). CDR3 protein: CATSRGGGPGYEQYF. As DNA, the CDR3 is TGTGCCACCAGCAGAGGCGGGGGGCCCGGTTACGAGCAGTACTTC.

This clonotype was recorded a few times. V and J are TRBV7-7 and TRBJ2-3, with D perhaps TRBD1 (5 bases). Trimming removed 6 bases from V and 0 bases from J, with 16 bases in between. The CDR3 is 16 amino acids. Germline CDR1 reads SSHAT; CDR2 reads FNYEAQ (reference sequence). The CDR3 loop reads CASSFLSNRSTDTQYF. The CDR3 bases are TGTGCCAGCAGTTTTCTCTCTAACAGGAGCACAGATACGCAGTATTTT.

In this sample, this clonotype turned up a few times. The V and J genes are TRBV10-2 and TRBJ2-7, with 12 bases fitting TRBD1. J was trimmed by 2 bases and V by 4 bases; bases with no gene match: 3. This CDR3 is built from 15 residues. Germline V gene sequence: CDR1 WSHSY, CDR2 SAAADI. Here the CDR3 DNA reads TGCGCCAGCAGTGGGGGACAGGGGGCGCCCTACGAGCAGTACTTC. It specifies CASSGGQGAPYEQYF.

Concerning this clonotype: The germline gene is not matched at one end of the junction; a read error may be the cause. The CDR3 protein is CASSQAGTQEHF. The CDR3 region has the DNA TGTGCCAGCAGCCAAGCGGGGACCCAGGAACACTTC. This chain links TRBV3-1 with TRBJ2-7, with D perhaps TRBD1 or TRBD2 (5 bases each). This CDR3 comprises 12 residues. CDR1 and CDR2 (germline): LGHDT, YNNKEL (reference sequence).

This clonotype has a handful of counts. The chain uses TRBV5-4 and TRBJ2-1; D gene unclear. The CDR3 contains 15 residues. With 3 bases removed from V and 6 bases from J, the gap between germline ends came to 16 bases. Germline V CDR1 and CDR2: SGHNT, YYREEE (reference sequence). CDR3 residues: CASSSRPLSSNEQFF. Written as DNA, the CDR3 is TGTGCCAGCAGCTCCAGACCCCTGTCGTCCAATGAGCAGTTCTTC.

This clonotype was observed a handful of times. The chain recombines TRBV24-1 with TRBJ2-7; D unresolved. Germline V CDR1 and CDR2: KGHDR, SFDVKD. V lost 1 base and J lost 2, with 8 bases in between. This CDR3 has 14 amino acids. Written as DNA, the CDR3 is TGTGCCACCAGTGATTTAACCAGTCCCTACGAGCAGTACTTC. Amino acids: CATSDLTSPYEQYF.

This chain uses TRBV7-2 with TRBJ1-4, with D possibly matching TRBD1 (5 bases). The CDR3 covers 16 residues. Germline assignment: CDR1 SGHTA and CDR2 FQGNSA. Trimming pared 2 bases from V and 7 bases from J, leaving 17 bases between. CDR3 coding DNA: TGTGCCAGCAGCTTACGTTTAACAGGAGTTAGTGAAAAACTGTTTTTT. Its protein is CASSLRLTGVSEKLFF.

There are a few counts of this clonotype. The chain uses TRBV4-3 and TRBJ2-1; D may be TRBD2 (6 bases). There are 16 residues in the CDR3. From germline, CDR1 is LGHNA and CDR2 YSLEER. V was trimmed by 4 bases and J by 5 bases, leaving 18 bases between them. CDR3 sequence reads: CASSPGPAGPNNEQFF. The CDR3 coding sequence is TGCGCCAGCAGCCCCGGCCCGGCGGGACCCAACAATGAGCAGTTCTTC.

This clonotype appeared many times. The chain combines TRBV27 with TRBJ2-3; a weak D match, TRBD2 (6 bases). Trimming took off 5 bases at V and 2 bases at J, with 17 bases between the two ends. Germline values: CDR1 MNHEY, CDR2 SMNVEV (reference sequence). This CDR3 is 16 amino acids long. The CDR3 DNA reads TGTGCCAGCAGTCCCCGGGGGTACAGAATCACAGATACGCAGTATTTT. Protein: CASSPRGYRITDTQYF.

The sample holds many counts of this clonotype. The CDR3 DNA reads TGCGCCAGCAGCCAGCGCGGAGTGAACACCGGGGAGCTGTTTTTT. This codes for CASSQRGVNTGELFF. V gene TRBV4-3 combines with J gene TRBJ2-2; no clear D gene. V lost 3 bases, J lost 1 base, and 9 bases lay in between. Germline-derived CDR1 and CDR2 are LGHNA and YSLEER. The CDR3 has 15 residues.

CDR3 region: CASSLMGNEQFF. CDR3 coding DNA: TGTGCCAGCAGCCTAATGGGGAATGAGCAGTTCTTC. The chain couples TRBV2 to TRBJ2-1; D ambiguous. Germline V lookup: CDR1 SNHLY, CDR2 FYNNEI. V gave up 6 bases and J gave up 7 bases, with 10 bases separating them. CDR3 length: 12 amino acids. Using reference TRBV2 and TRBJ2-1 for the parts outside the CDR3, the full variable domain is EPEVTQTPSHQVTQMGQEVILRCVPISNHLYFYWYRQILGQKVEFLVSFYNNEISEKSEIFDDQFSVERPDGSNFTLKIRSTKLEDSAMYFCASSLMGNEQFFGPGTRLTVL.

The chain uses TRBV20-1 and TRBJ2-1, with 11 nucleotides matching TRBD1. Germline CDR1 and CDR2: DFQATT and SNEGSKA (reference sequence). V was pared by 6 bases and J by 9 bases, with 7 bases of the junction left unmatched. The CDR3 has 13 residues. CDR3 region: CSASGTGGGEQFF. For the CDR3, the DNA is TGCAGTGCGTCCGGGACAGGGGGGGGTGAGCAGTTCTTC.

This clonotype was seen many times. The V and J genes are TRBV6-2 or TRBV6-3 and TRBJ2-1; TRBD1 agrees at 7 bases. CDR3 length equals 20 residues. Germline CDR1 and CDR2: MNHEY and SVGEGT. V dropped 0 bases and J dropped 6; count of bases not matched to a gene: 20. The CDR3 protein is CASSYSVVLGGAGLGNEQFF. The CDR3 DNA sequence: TGTGCCAGCAGTTACTCTGTTGTGTTAGGGGGCGCGGGTCTTGGCAATGAGCAGTTCTTC.

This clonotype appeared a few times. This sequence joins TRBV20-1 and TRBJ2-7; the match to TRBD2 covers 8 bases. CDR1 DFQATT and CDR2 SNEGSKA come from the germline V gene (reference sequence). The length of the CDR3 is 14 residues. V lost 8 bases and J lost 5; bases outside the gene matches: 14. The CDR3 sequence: CSPLFQREYHEQYF. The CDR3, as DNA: TGCAGTCCCCTATTCCAGCGGGAGTATCACGAGCAGTACTTC.

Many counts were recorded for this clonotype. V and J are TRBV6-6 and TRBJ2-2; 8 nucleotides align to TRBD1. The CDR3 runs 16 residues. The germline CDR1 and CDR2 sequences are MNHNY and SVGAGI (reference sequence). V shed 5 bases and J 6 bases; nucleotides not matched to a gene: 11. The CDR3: CASSDGVGQGAGELFF. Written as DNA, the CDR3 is TGTGCCAGCAGTGACGGGGTTGGACAGGGAGCCGGGGAGCTGTTTTTT.

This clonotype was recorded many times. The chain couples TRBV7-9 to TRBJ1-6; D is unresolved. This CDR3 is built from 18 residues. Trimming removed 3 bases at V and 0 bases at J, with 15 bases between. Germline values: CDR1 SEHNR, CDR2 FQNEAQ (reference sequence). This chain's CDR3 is CASSFYGVATSYNSPLHF. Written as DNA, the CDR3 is TGTGCCAGCAGCTTTTATGGAGTTGCGACCTCCTATAATTCACCCCTCCACTTT.

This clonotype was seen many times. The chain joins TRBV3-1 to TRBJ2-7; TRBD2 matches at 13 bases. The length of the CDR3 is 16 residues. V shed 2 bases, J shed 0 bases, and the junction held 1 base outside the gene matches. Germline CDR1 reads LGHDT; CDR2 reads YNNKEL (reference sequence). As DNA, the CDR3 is TGTGCCAGCAGCCAAAGACTAGCGGGAGGCTCCTACGAGCAGTACTTC. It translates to CASSQRLAGGSYEQYF.

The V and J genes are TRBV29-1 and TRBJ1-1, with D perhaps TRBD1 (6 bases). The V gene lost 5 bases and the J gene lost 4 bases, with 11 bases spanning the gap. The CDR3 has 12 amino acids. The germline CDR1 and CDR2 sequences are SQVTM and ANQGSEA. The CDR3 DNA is TGCAGCGTTAGGACAGATCCCACTGAAGCTTTCTTT. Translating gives CSVRTDPTEAFF.

CDR3 sequence reads: CASSYNSYNEQFF. CDR3 DNA sequence: TGTGCCAGCAGTTACAACAGCTACAATGAGCAGTTCTTC. The rearrangement joins TRBV6-6 to TRBJ2-1; D not certain. Germline assignment: CDR1 MNHNY and CDR2 SVGAGI (reference sequence). Trimming took off 2 bases at V and 3 bases at J, with 5 bases between the two ends. The CDR3 extends over 13 amino acids.

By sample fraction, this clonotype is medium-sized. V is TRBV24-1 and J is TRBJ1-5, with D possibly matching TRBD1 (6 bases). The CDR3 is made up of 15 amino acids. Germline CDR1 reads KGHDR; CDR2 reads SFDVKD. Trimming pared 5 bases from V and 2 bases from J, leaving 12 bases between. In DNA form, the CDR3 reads TGTGCCACCAGTGCTGGACAGAAGGGCAATCAGCCCCAGCATTTT. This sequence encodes CATSAGQKGNQPQHF.

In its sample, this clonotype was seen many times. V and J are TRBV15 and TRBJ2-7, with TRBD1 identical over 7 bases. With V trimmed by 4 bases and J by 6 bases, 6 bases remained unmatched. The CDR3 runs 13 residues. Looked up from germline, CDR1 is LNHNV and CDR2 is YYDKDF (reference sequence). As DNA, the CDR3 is TGTGCCACCAGCATGACAGGGCAAAGCGAGCAGTACTTC. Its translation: CATSMTGQSEQYF.

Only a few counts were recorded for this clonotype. Written as DNA, the CDR3 is TGTGCCAGCTCAGCAAGACTAGCGGGAGCGTGGAATGAGCAGTTCTTC. This sequence encodes CASSARLAGAWNEQFF. The chain joins TRBV18 to TRBJ2-1; TRBD2 matches 12 bases. J gave up 7 bases and V 5 bases, and 9 bases lay outside the gene matches. The CDR3 is made up of 16 amino acids. Per germline, CDR1 KGHSH and CDR2 LQKENI.